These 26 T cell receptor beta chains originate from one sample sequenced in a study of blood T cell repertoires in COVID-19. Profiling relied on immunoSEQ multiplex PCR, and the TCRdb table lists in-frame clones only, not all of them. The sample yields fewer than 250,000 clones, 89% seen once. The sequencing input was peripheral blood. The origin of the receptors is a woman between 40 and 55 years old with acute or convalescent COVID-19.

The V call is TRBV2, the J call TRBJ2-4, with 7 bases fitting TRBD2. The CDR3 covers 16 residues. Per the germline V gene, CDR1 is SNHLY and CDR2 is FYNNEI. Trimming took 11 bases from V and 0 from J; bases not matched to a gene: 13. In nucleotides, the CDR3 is TGTGCCTCAACCAGGGAGGGTGCCGTAGCCAAAAACATTCAGTACTTC. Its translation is CASTREGAVAKNIQYF.

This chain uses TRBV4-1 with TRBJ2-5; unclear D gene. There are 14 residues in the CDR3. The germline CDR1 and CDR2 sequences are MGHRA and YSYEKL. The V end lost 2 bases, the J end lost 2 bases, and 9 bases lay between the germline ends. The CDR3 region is CASSQRTVQETQYF. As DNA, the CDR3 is TGCGCCAGCAGCCAACGCACAGTACAAGAGACCCAGTACTTC.

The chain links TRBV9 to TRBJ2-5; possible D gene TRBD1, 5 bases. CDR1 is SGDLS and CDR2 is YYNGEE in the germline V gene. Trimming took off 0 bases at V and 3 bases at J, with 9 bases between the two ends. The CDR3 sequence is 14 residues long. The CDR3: CASSVGAGKETQYF. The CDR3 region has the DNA TGTGCCAGCAGCGTAGGCGCAGGGAAAGAGACCCAGTACTTC. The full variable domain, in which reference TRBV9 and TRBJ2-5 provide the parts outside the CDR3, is DSGVTQTPKHLITATGQRVTLRCSPRSGDLSVYWYQQSLDQGLQFLIQYYNGEERAKGNILERFSAQQFPDLHSELNLSSLELGDSALYFCASSVGAGKETQYFGPGTRLLVL.

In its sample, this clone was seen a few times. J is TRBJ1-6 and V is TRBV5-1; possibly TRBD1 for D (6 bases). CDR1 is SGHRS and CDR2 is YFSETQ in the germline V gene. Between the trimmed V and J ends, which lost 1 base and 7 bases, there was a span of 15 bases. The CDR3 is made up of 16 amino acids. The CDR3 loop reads CASSLSPSGANSPLHF. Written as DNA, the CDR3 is TGCGCCAGCAGCTTGTCACCATCAGGGGCGAATTCACCCCTCCACTTT.

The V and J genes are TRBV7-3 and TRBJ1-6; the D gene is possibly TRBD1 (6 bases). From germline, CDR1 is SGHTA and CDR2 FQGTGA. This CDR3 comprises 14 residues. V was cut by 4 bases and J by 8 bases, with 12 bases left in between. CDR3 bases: TGTGCCAGCAGCTCCAGGGGAAGGGATTCACCCCTCCACTTT. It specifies CASSSRGRDSPLHF.

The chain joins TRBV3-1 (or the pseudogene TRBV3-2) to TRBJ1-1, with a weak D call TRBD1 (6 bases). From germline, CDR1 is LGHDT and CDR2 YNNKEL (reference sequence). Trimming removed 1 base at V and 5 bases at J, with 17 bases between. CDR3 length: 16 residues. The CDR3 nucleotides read TGTGCCAGCAGCCAAGGCCCCCCGGGGGGCGTTACTGAAGCTTTCTTT. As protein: CASSQGPPGGVTEAFF.

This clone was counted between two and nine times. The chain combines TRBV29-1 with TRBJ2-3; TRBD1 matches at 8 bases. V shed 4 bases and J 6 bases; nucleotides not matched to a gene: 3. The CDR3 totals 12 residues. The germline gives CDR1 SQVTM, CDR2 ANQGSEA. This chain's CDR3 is CSVVTGVDTQYF. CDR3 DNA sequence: TGCAGCGTTGTGACAGGGGTGGATACGCAGTATTTT.

CDR3 region: CASSQDQDRGPRSYNEQFF. Here the CDR3 DNA reads TGCGCCAGCAGCCAAGACCAGGACAGGGGGCCTCGCTCCTACAATGAGCAGTTCTTC. The genes are TRBV4-1 and TRBJ2-1; 11 bases match TRBD1. The CDR3 length is 19 residues. The trim removed 0 bases at V and 0 bases at J, leaving 7 bases unmatched. Germline V gives CDR1 MGHRA, CDR2 YSYEKL.

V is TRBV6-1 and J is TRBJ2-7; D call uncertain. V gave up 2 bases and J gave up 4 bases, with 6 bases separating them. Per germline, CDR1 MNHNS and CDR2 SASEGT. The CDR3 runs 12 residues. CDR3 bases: TGTGCCAGCAGTGAAACGACTTACGAGCAGTACGTC. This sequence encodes CASSETTYEQYV.

CDR3 nucleotides: TGCGCCAGCAGGCGTGCAGGGGCCTATGGCTACACCTTC. Translated, it gives CASRRAGAYGYTF. V and J are TRBV5-1 and TRBJ1-2; D is possibly TRBD1 (6 bases). The CDR3 is made up of 13 amino acids. CDR1 and CDR2 (germline): SGHRS, YFSETQ. The V end lost 5 bases, the J end lost 4 bases, and 12 bases lay between the germline ends.

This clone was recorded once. CDR3 DNA: TGTGCCAGCAGACAGGGGGCGCGGGGAAACTATGGCTACACCTTC. It translates to CASRQGARGNYGYTF. The chain is built from TRBV6-5 and TRBJ1-2; TRBD1 agrees at 9 bases. This CDR3 is built from 15 residues. V dropped 6 bases and J dropped 2; count of bases not matched to a gene: 7. Germline V CDR1 and CDR2: MNHEY, SVGAGI.

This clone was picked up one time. Here the CDR3 reads CASSSFRASEQFF. Written as DNA, the CDR3 is TGTGCCAGTAGTTCCTTCAGGGCTAGTGAGCAGTTCTTC. V gene TRBV19 combines with J gene TRBJ2-1; a possible D gene is TRBD1 (5 bases). This CDR3 contains 13 residues. Germline CDR1 and CDR2: LNHDA and SQIVND (reference sequence). Trimming removed 5 bases from V and 9 bases from J, with 14 bases in between.

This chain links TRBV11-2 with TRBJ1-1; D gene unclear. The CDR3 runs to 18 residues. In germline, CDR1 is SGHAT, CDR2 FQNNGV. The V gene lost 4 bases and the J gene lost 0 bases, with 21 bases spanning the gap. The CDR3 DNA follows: TGTGCCAGCAGCTCTTCTTTCGGGATCGATGTCGTGAACACTGAAGCTTTCTTT. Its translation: CASSSSFGIDVVNTEAFF.

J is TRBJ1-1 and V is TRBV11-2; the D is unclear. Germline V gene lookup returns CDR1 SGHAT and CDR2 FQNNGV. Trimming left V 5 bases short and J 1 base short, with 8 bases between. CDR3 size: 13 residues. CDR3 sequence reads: CASSPYRNTEAFF. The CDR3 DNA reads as TGTGCCAGCAGCCCGTACAGGAACACTGAAGCTTTCTTT.

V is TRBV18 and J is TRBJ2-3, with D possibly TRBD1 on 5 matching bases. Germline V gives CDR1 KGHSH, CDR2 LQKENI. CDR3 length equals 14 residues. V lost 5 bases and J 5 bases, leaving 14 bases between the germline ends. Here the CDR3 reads CASSNMGPEDTQYF. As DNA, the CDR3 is TGTGCCAGCTCAAATATGGGGCCTGAAGATACGCAGTATTTT.

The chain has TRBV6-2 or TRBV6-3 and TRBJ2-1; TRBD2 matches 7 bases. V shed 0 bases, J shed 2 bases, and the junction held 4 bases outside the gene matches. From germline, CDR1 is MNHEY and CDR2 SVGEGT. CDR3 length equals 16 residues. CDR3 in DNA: TGTGCCAGCAGTTACTCGGTCGGGGGGACCTACAATGAGCAGTTCTTC. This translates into CASSYSVGGTYNEQFF.

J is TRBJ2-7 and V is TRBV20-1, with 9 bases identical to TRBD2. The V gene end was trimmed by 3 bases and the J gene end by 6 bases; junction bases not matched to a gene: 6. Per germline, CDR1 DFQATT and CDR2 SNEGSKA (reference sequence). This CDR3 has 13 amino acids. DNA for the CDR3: TGCAGTGCTAGTGGCGGGGGGGCCGGCGAGCAGTACGTC. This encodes CSASGGGAGEQYV.

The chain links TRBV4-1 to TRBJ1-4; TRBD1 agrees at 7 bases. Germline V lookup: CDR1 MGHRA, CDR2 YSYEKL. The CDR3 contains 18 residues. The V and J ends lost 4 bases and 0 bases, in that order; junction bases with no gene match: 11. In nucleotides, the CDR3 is TGCGCCAGCAGCCCGCCGGACAGGCTTTTTGCAACTAATGAAAAACTGTTTTTT. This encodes CASSPPDRLFATNEKLFF.

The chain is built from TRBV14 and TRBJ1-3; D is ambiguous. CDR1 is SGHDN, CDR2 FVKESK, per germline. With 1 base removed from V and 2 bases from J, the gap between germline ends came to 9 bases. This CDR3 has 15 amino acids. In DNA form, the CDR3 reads TGTGCCAGCAGCCAAGGCGGCGCGGCTGGAAACACCATATATTTT. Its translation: CASSQGGAAGNTIYF. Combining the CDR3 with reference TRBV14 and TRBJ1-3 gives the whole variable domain EAGVTQFPSHSVIEKGQTVTLRCDPISGHDNLYWYRRVMGKEIKFLLHFVKESKQDESGMPNNRFLAERTGGTYSTLKVQPAELEDSGVYFCASSQGGAAGNTIYFGEGSWLTVV.

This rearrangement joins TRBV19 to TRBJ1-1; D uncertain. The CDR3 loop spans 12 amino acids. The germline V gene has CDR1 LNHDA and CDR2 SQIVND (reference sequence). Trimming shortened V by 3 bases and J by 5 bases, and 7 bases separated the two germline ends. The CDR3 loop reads CASSITVTEAFF. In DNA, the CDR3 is TGTGCCAGTAGTATTACAGTTACTGAAGCTTTCTTT.

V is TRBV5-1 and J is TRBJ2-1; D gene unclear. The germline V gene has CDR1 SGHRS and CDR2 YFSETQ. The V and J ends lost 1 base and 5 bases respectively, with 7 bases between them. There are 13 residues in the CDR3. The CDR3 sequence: CASSLWPDNEQFF. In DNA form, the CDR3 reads TGCGCCAGCAGCTTGTGGCCAGACAATGAGCAGTTCTTC. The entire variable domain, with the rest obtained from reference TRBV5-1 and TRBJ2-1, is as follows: KAGVTQTPRYLIKTRGQQVTLSCSPISGHRSVSWYQQTPGQGLQFLFEYFSETQRNKGNFPGRFSGRQFSNSRSEMNVSTLELGDSALYLCASSLWPDNEQFFGPGTRLTVL.

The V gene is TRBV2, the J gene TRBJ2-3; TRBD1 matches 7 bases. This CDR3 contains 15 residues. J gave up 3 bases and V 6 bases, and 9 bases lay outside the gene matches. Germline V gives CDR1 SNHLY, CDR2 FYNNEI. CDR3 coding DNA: TGTGCCAGCAGATCTACAGGGGCTCAAACAGATACGCAGTATTTT. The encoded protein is CASRSTGAQTDTQYF.

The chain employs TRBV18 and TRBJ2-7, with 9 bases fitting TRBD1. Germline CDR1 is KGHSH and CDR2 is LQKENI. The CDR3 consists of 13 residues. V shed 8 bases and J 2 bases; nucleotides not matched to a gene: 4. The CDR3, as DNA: TGTGCCAGCGCCGGGACAGGGACCTACGAGCAGTACGTC. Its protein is CASAGTGTYEQYV.

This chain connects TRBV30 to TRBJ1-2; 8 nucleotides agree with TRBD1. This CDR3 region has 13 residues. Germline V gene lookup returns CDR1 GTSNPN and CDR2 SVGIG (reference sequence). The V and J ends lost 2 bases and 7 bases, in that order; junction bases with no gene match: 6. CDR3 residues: CAWSFSGGGGYTF. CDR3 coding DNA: TGTGCCTGGAGTTTTTCAGGGGGCGGTGGCTACACCTTC.

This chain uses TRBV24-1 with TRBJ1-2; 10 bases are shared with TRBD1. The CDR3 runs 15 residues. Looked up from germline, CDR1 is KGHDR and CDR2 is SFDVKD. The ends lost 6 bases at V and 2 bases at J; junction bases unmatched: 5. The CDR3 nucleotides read TGTGCCACCAGTACCGGGACAGGGGTAAACTATGGCTACACCTTC. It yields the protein CATSTGTGVNYGYTF.

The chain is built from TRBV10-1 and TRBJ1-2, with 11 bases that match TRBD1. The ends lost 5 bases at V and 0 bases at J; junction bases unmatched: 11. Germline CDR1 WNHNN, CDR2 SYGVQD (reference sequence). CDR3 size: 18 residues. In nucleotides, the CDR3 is TGCGCCAGCAGTACCCCGGGACAGGGGGTTAAAGCTAACTATGGCTACACCTTC. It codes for CASSTPGQGVKANYGYTF.